This entry features one T cell receptor (beta chain) sequence. CDR3 length equals 15 residues. Germline-derived CDR1 and CDR2 are SGHKS and YYEKEE (reference sequence). The germline V and J ends were trimmed by 0 bases and 1 base, with 9 bases remaining between them. Assay: immunoSEQ multiplex PCR; the TCRdb copy retains only in-frame clones and omits some. The sample has under 200,000 clones, about 88% seen once. The data belong to a study of blood T cell repertoires in COVID-19. The sequence derives from a woman aged 55-70 years with COVID-19, enrolled during active disease. The chain links TRBV5-5 to TRBJ2-3; D is perhaps TRBD2 (6 bases). The sample was peripheral blood. The CDR3 DNA sequence: TGTGCCAGCAGCTTGGACGGCGGGGGCACAGATACGCAGTATTTT. Protein product: CASSLDGGGTDTQYF. The whole variable domain, filled in from reference TRBV5-5 and TRBJ2-3, reads DAGVTQSPTHLIKTRGQQVTLRCSPISGHKSVSWYQQVLGQGPQFIFQYYEKEERGRGNFPDRFSARQFPNYSSELNVNALLLGDSALYLCASSLDGGGTDTQYFGPGTRLTVL.